The 24 T cell receptor beta chains in this list originate from one sample, sequenced in a study of blood T cell repertoires in COVID-19. TCRdb keeps only in-frame clones here, not all; method: immunoSEQ multiplex PCR. This sample carries about 300,000 clones, around 90% of them seen once, and the ten largest clones take about 8.6%. Input material: peripheral blood. Receptors were obtained from a man in his late teens or twenties with active or convalescent COVID-19.

V usage is TRBV9 and J usage is TRBJ2-5; 9 bases fit TRBD2. Germline trimming cut 0 bases from V and 5 bases from J; bases unmatched to any gene: 5. The CDR3 is 15 residues long. Germline values: CDR1 SGDLS, CDR2 YYNGEE. CDR3 DNA: TGTGCCAGCAGCGTAGAATTTCTAGCGGGGGAGACCCAGTACTTC. Translating gives CASSVEFLAGETQYF.

The J gene is TRBJ1-1, the V gene TRBV13, with 9 positions matching TRBD1. This CDR3 is built from 14 residues. The V gene's germline CDR1 is PRHDT and CDR2 FYEKMQ (reference sequence). J gave up 10 bases and V 1 base, and 7 bases lay outside the gene matches. The CDR3 spells CASSLAFGTGTAFF. CDR3 DNA sequence: TGTGCCAGCAGCTTAGCCTTCGGGACAGGGACAGCTTTCTTT.

This chain links TRBV18 with TRBJ1-3; 7 bases fit TRBD1. This CDR3 has 18 amino acids. The germline V gene has CDR1 KGHSH and CDR2 LQKENI. The V gene end was trimmed by 0 bases and the J gene end by 3 bases; junction bases not matched to a gene: 11. The CDR3 coding sequence is TGTGCCAGCTCACCACCGAATAAAGTGACAGGGTTTGGAAACACCATATATTTT. This sequence encodes CASSPPNKVTGFGNTIYF.

V is TRBV19 and J is TRBJ2-1, with 7 bases matching TRBD2. CDR1 and CDR2 from the germline V gene are LNHDA and SQIVND (reference sequence). V was pared by 5 bases and J by 4 bases, with 11 bases of the junction left unmatched. The CDR3 totals 16 residues. CDR3 nucleotide sequence: TGTGCCAGTAGTTTTCCGACTAGCCGACCGTACAATGAGCAGTTCTTC. It codes for CASSFPTSRPYNEQFF.

The chain combines TRBV7-9 with TRBJ1-5; D is undetermined. Trimming shortened V by 5 bases and J by 6 bases, and 23 bases separated the two germline ends. Germline V gives CDR1 SEHNR, CDR2 FQNEAQ (reference sequence). CDR3 length: 17 residues. CDR3: CASSPSRAGLQPQPQHF. CDR3 in DNA: TGTGCCAGCAGCCCCAGTAGGGCGGGATTACAGCCTCAGCCCCAGCATTTT.

The CDR3 sequence is CASRPTSTDTQYF. CDR3 bases: TGTGCCAGCAGACCTACTAGCACAGATACGCAGTATTTT. The chain links TRBV12-3 or TRBV12-4 to TRBJ2-3; D is uncertain. The CDR3 covers 13 residues. V dropped 6 bases and J dropped 0 bases, with 7 bases sitting between them.

A note on this clone: Within the sample, other DNA sequences also encode this same CDR3. The chain carries TRBV9 and TRBJ2-2, with D perhaps matching TRBD1 (5 bases). CDR1 and CDR2 from the germline V gene are SGDLS and YYNGEE. Trimming removed 0 bases from V and 6 bases from J, with 6 bases in between. The CDR3 is 13 residues long. This CDR3 is CASSVVGAGELFF. The CDR3 nucleotides read TGTGCCAGCAGCGTAGTAGGGGCCGGGGAGCTGTTTTTT.

This sequence joins TRBV7-8 and TRBJ2-6; TRBD1 agrees at 11 bases. Germline trimming cut 7 bases from V and 2 bases from J; bases unmatched to any gene: 10. The CDR3 spans 18 residues. The germline gives CDR1 SGHVS, CDR2 FQNEAQ. DNA of the CDR3: TGTGCCAGCACCGCCAGTCCGGGACAGGGGGCTGGGGCCAACGTCCTGACTTTC. Translating it yields CASTASPGQGAGANVLTF.

V gene TRBV25-1 combines with J gene TRBJ2-5; 9 bases are a match to TRBD2. Germline lookup yields CDR1 MGHDK and CDR2 SYGVNS. CDR3 length: 16 amino acids. V dropped 1 base and J dropped 5; count of bases not matched to a gene: 8. The CDR3 DNA reads TGTGCCAGCAGTGAATGGGCTAGCGGGGTCCAGGAGACCCAGTACTTC. Encoded protein: CASSEWASGVQETQYF.

This chain connects TRBV13 to TRBJ1-2, with no clear D. The CDR3 loop spans 15 amino acids. V shed 2 bases and J shed 4 bases, with 14 bases lying between them. Germline loops: CDR1 PRHDT, CDR2 FYEKMQ (reference sequence). The CDR3 protein is CASSLRVDFTYGYTF. In DNA form, the CDR3 reads TGTGCCAGCAGCTTACGCGTGGACTTTACCTATGGCTACACCTTC. Together with reference TRBV13 and TRBJ1-2, the CDR3 gives the full variable domain: AAGVIQSPRHLIKEKRETATLKCYPIPRHDTVYWYQQGPGQDPQFLISFYEKMQSDKGSIPDRFSAQQFSDYHSELNMSSLELGDSALYFCASSLRVDFTYGYTFGSGTRLTVV.

This chain joins TRBV18 and TRBJ2-7; 7 positions match TRBD1. Germline V gene lookup returns CDR1 KGHSH and CDR2 LQKENI. This CDR3 has 15 residues. J lost 6 bases, V lost 3 bases, and 11 bases had no gene match. The CDR3 region has the DNA TGTGCCAGCTCACCCTATTCTGATACAGGGGTCGAGCAGTACTTC. It is translated as CASSPYSDTGVEQYF.

The chain has TRBV12-3 or TRBV12-4 and TRBJ1-1, with D hard to call. The CDR3 runs 12 residues. V was cut by 4 bases and J by 5 bases, with 8 bases left in between. The CDR3 nucleotides are TGTGCCAGCAGTTCGCATCAGACTGAAGCTTTCTTT. Encoded protein: CASSSHQTEAFF.

The DNA of the CDR3 is TGTGCCACCAGCAGGACAGCTAATTCACCCCTCCACTTT. As protein: CATSRTANSPLHF. The chain combines TRBV15 with TRBJ1-6; tentatively, D is TRBD1 (5 bases). Germline values: CDR1 LNHNV, CDR2 YYDKDF (reference sequence). Trimming took off 3 bases at V and 6 bases at J, with 6 bases between the two ends. The CDR3 spans 13 residues.

This rearrangement joins TRBV5-6 to TRBJ2-1; 11 bases fit TRBD2. The CDR3 contains 15 residues. The V gene end was trimmed by 4 bases and the J gene end by 7 bases; junction bases not matched to a gene: 7. From germline, CDR1 is SGHDT and CDR2 YYEEEE. CDR3 DNA: TGTGCCAGCAGCCCGCTAGCGGGGGGATGGAATGAGCAGTTCTTC. It translates to CASSPLAGGWNEQFF.

This chain uses TRBV6-5 with TRBJ1-5; 7 nucleotides match TRBD1. After removal of 4 bases from V and 6 bases from J, the junction contained 9 bases not matched to a gene. The CDR3 loop spans 15 amino acids. CDR1 is MNHEY, CDR2 SVGAGI, per germline. The CDR3: CASSSGTAVRQPQHF. In DNA form, the CDR3 reads TGTGCCAGCAGTTCCGGGACAGCGGTCCGTCAGCCCCAGCATTTT.

CDR3 region: CASSHPDRYSTDTQYF. In DNA form, the CDR3 reads TGTGCCAGCTCACACCCGGACAGGTATAGCACAGATACGCAGTATTTT. The V call is TRBV18, the J call TRBJ2-3; 7 bases fit TRBD1. The junction had 7 bases not matched to a gene; V was cut back by 4 bases and J by 0 bases. CDR3 size: 16 residues. Germline CDR1 is KGHSH and CDR2 is LQKENI.

The genes are TRBV9 and TRBJ1-3; D gene ambiguous. In germline, CDR1 is SGDLS, CDR2 YYNGEE. CDR3 length: 17 residues. V was trimmed by 7 bases and J by 2 bases, leaving 22 bases between them. CDR3 region: CASGQSGRVLAGNTIYF. CDR3 coding DNA: TGTGCCAGCGGGCAGAGCGGTAGGGTGTTGGCTGGAAACACCATATATTTT.

The chain has TRBV3-1 (or the pseudogene TRBV3-2) and TRBJ2-2; D possibly corresponds to TRBD2 (7 bases). This CDR3 spans 17 amino acids. Trimming removed 3 bases at V and 4 bases at J, with 18 bases between. Germline CDR1 is LGHDT and CDR2 is YNNKEL (reference sequence). This CDR3 is CASSHAQGRGFTGELFF. DNA for the CDR3: TGTGCCAGCAGCCATGCCCAGGGGCGGGGGTTCACCGGGGAGCTGTTTTTT.

The chain joins TRBV6-4 to TRBJ1-2; D is unclear. Trimming removed 3 bases from V and 7 bases from J, with 15 bases in between. The germline V gene has CDR1 MRHNA and CDR2 SNTAGT. The CDR3 has 14 amino acids. The CDR3 DNA reads as TGTGCCAGCAGTGAATCACTGTACAGTGTTGGCTACACCTTC. Its translation is CASSESLYSVGYTF.

V gene TRBV5-1 combines with J gene TRBJ2-5; D may be TRBD2 (5 bases). CDR3 length equals 14 residues. Germline V gene sequence: CDR1 SGHRS, CDR2 YFSETQ. The ends were cut back, 4 bases at V and 5 bases at J, with 15 bases in the middle. The CDR3: CASSRTSPRETQYF. In DNA form, the CDR3 reads TGCGCCAGCAGCCGGACTTCACCAAGGGAGACCCAGTACTTC. The full variable domain, with the rest looked up from reference TRBV5-1 and TRBJ2-5, is KAGVTQTPRYLIKTRGQQVTLSCSPISGHRSVSWYQQTPGQGLQFLFEYFSETQRNKGNFPGRFSGRQFSNSRSEMNVSTLELGDSALYLCASSRTSPRETQYFGPGTRLLVL.

The rearrangement uses TRBV12-3 or TRBV12-4 and TRBJ1-2; perhaps TRBD1 as D (6 bases). The V end was cut by 11 bases, the J end by 10 bases, with 20 bases between. CDR3 length: 12 residues. The CDR3 spells CAVSIRGADYTF. The CDR3 region has the DNA TGTGCCGTTTCCATACGGGGGGCTGACTACACCTTC.

This chain joins TRBV18 and TRBJ1-2; D uncertain. Per the germline V gene, CDR1 is KGHSH and CDR2 is LQKENI. V was shortened by 2 bases and J by 4 bases, with 14 bases between the two germline ends. The CDR3 is made up of 15 amino acids. The CDR3 DNA is TGTGCCAGCTCACCAGACGCAGGAGGAGTCTATGGCTACACCTTC. Protein sequence: CASSPDAGGVYGYTF.

V usage is TRBV7-2 and J usage is TRBJ1-1, with D possibly being TRBD1 (5 bases). Deletions cut 1 base from V and 3 bases from J, with 9 bases between. The germline CDR1 and CDR2 sequences are SGHTA and FQGNSA. The CDR3 consists of 14 residues. The CDR3 loop reads CASSLGGRDTEAFF. CDR3 coding DNA: TGTGCCAGCAGCTTAGGGGGCCGGGACACTGAAGCTTTCTTT.

In this sample, this clone turned up a few times. This CDR3 reads CASSMTSGESTDTQYF. The CDR3 DNA sequence: TGTGCCAGTAGTATGACTAGCGGGGAATCAACAGATACGCAGTATTTT. V and J are TRBV19 and TRBJ2-3; 11 bases align to TRBD2. The CDR3 extends over 16 amino acids. V shed 3 bases, J shed 3 bases, and the junction held 5 bases outside the gene matches. The germline V gene encodes CDR1 LNHDA and CDR2 SQIVND (reference sequence).